Below are 17 T cell receptor beta chains sequenced from a single sample in a study of spatial heterogeneity in lung cancer. Stated time point: sample taken at primary tumor resection. MiXCR, applied by TCRdb to the 5' RACE reads, yields one record per CDR3 protein. The table lists some 11,000 distinct CDR3 sequences, 3.7% of them singletons, with 50% to 60% in the top ten. Sample: PBMCs, taken at surgery. Receptors originate from a female donor with early-stage non-small cell lung cancer.

This clonotype was observed a handful of times. Relative to the germline gene, one junction end is altered; a read error may explain this. The chain carries TRBV27 and TRBJ2-1; D is possibly TRBD2 (6 bases). The CDR3 extends over 16 amino acids. Germline assignment: CDR1 MNHEY and CDR2 SMNVEV (reference sequence). The CDR3 sequence: CAGSPAAGRTTNEQFF. The DNA for the CDR3 is TGTGCCGGCAGTCCTGCTGCGGGAAGGACGACCAATGAGCAGTTCTTC.

This clonotype was found many times. This chain joins TRBV10-3 and TRBJ2-1, with 9 bases fitting TRBD1. Germline lookup yields CDR1 ENHRY and CDR2 SYGVKD. The CDR3 totals 16 residues. V lost 4 bases to trimming and J lost 1 base; unmatched junction nucleotides: 5. CDR3 sequence: CAISGSQGASYNEQFF. The CDR3 nucleotides are TGTGCCATCAGTGGGTCACAGGGGGCATCCTACAATGAGCAGTTCTTC.

The chain joins TRBV15 to TRBJ1-2; 7 nucleotides match TRBD1. This CDR3 is built from 14 residues. Trimming cost V 3 bases and J 6 bases; bases outside gene matches: 7. Germline lookup yields CDR1 LNHNV and CDR2 YYDKDF (reference sequence). CDR3 protein: CATSRGDRAHGYTF. The CDR3 nucleotides read TGTGCCACCAGCAGGGGTGACAGGGCGCATGGCTACACCTTC.

The table lists this clonotype with many counts. This rearrangement joins TRBV6-2 or TRBV6-3 to TRBJ2-1; D is tentatively TRBD1 or TRBD2 (5 bases each). This CDR3 has 14 amino acids. Germline lookup yields CDR1 MNHEY and CDR2 SVGEGT. Trimming removed 2 bases at V and 10 bases at J, with 15 bases between. The CDR3 reads CASSYLQGVGEQFF. CDR3 sequence (DNA): TGTGCCAGCAGTTACCTGCAGGGAGTAGGCGAGCAGTTCTTC.

This clonotype appeared many times. The gene calls are TRBV9 and TRBJ1-2, with TRBD1 as a possible D gene (5 bases). The CDR3 contains 16 residues. The germline V and J ends were trimmed by 3 bases and 5 bases, with 20 bases remaining between them. CDR1 and CDR2 (germline): SGDLS, YYNGEE. CDR3 sequence reads: CASSGTGRDIGYGYTF. CDR3 in DNA: TGTGCCAGCAGCGGTACGGGACGGGATATCGGGTATGGCTACACCTTC.

This clonotype was counted many times. This chain connects TRBV7-9 to TRBJ1-4; TRBD1 matches 12 bases. Germline V gene sequence: CDR1 SEHNR, CDR2 FQNEAQ (reference sequence). The CDR3 loop spans 18 amino acids. V was pared by 5 bases and J by 3 bases, with 10 bases of the junction left unmatched. Here the CDR3 reads CASSPRDRGRLANEKLFF. For the CDR3, the DNA is TGTGCCAGCAGCCCGAGGGACAGGGGGCGTTTGGCTAATGAAAAACTGTTTTTT.

This clonotype appeared many times. The CDR3 spells CASSYSGGSYNEQFF. In nucleotides, the CDR3 is TGTGCCAGCAGTTACTCAGGGGGCTCCTACAATGAGCAGTTCTTC. The chain joins TRBV6-2 or TRBV6-3 to TRBJ2-1; tentative D call: TRBD1 (6 bases). CDR1 and CDR2 from the germline V gene are MNHEY and SVGEGT. Trimming pared 0 bases from V and 0 bases from J, leaving 6 bases between. This CDR3 is built from 15 residues.

This clonotype was detected ten times or more. V usage is TRBV28 and J usage is TRBJ2-2; D not certain. V lost 3 bases, J lost 6 bases, and 5 bases lay in between. The CDR3 sequence is 12 residues long. Germline CDR1 reads MDHEN; CDR2 reads SYDVKM. The CDR3 sequence is CASSFGPGELFF. The CDR3 DNA sequence: TGTGCCAGCAGTTTTGGGCCCGGGGAGCTGTTTTTT.

V and J are TRBV23-1 and TRBJ2-5; perhaps TRBD2 as D (5 bases). TRBV23-1 is filed as an ORF, its function uncertain. V lost 2 bases and J 2 bases, leaving 21 bases between the germline ends. The CDR3 runs 18 residues. The CDR3 nucleotides are TGCGCCAGCAGTCAACCGACCCCAGGCCGGGGTGCACAAGAGACCCAGTACTTC. This gives the protein CASSQPTPGRGAQETQYF.

This clonotype was picked up many times. V usage is TRBV21-1 and J usage is TRBJ2-3. TRBV21-1 is annotated as a pseudogene. The CDR3 consists of 17 residues. CDR3 nucleotides: TGTGCCAGCAGCAAAGGCCGGTCCAGTTGGGGCACAGATACGCAGTATTTT. This gives the protein CASSKGRSSWGTDTQYF.

This clonotype turned up a few times. The chain uses TRBV20-1 and TRBJ1-5, with no clear D. This CDR3 is built from 12 residues. Trimming pared 4 bases from V and 4 bases from J, leaving 8 bases between. Germline CDR1 reads DFQATT; CDR2 reads SNEGSKA (reference sequence). CDR3 DNA sequence: TGCAGTGCTATCCCCCCAAATCAGCCCCAGCATTTT. Protein product: CSAIPPNQPQHF.

At least ten counts were recorded for this clonotype. The chain has TRBV3-1 and TRBJ2-2; a weak D match, TRBD1 (6 bases). From germline, CDR1 is LGHDT and CDR2 YNNKEL (reference sequence). Trimming stripped 8 bases from V and 6 bases from J, with 25 bases between. The CDR3 length is 17 residues. The CDR3 is CASGFSGTLGVPGELFF. The CDR3 DNA reads TGTGCCAGCGGATTCTCCGGGACACTTGGCGTACCCGGGGAGCTGTTTTTT.

This clonotype was seen ten or more times. V and J are TRBV7-9 and TRBJ1-1; D gene unclear. The V end was cut by 3 bases, the J end by 2 bases, with 7 bases between. There are 13 residues in the CDR3. The germline gives CDR1 SEHNR, CDR2 FQNEAQ (reference sequence). The CDR3 DNA reads TGTGCCAGCAGCTTCGAACAAAACACTGAAGCTTTCTTT. Translated, it gives CASSFEQNTEAFF.

This clonotype was seen repeatedly, ten times or more. V gene TRBV2 combines with J gene TRBJ2-7; D gene ambiguous. Per germline, CDR1 SNHLY and CDR2 FYNNEI. Deletions cut 7 bases from V and 7 bases from J, with 17 bases between. CDR3 size: 13 residues. As DNA, the CDR3 is TGTGCCAGCAAGGGCTCCCAGGTAGGGGAGCAGTACTTC. Translated: CASKGSQVGEQYF.

This clonotype has a count of ten or more. The chain links TRBV9 to TRBJ2-2; TRBD1 is a possible D gene (6 bases). Germline values: CDR1 SGDLS, CDR2 YYNGEE. V was shortened by 3 bases and J by 1 base, with 16 bases between the two germline ends. The CDR3 is 17 residues long. CDR3 amino acids: CASSGRQEMKNTGELFF. CDR3 nucleotide sequence: TGTGCCAGCAGCGGAAGACAGGAAATGAAGAACACCGGGGAGCTGTTTTTT.

This clonotype was picked up many times. This chain joins TRBV2 and TRBJ2-5; D is unresolved. The CDR3 covers 13 residues. Trimming removed 8 bases at V and 2 bases at J, with 12 bases between. Germline V gene lookup returns CDR1 SNHLY and CDR2 FYNNEI. CDR3 sequence (DNA): TGTGCCAGCGGCATCGTGAGACAAGAGACCCAGTACTTC. Amino acid sequence: CASGIVRQETQYF.

This clonotype occurred many times. The gene calls are TRBV7-9 and TRBJ2-7, with TRBD1 as a possible D gene (6 bases). This CDR3 is built from 16 residues. The germline V gene has CDR1 SEHNR and CDR2 FQNEAQ (reference sequence). V was trimmed by 0 bases and J by 6 bases, leaving 18 bases between them. The CDR3 reads CASSLAQGYTSTEQYF. As DNA, the CDR3 is TGTGCCAGCAGCTTAGCGCAGGGGTACACATCTACCGAGCAGTACTTC. The full variable domain, rest sourced from reference TRBV7-9 and TRBJ2-7, is DTGVSQNPRHKITKRGQNVTFRCDPISEHNRLYWYRQTLGQGPEFLTYFQNEAQLEKSRLLSDRFSAERPKGSFSTLEIQRTEQGDSAMYLCASSLAQGYTSTEQYFGPGTRLTVT.